The rows below give T cell receptor beta chains drawn from one sample of a study of identical twins. TCRdb re-derived calls from the 5' RACE reads in MiXCR, one entry per CDR3 protein. This sample has hundreds of thousands of distinct CDR3 sequences, with 8.6% found just once. In addition, the sample was reused for a study of yellow fever vaccine responses in identical twins.

Sample: PBMCs. These receptors all come from a woman under 30 in good health. Each CDR3 is given with its conserved first and last residue. Fields, in order: V gene, J gene, D gene, clone size, CDR3 DNA, CDR3 protein. The D gene is left open where the match is weak. Clone size is not always given. Where it is, it says once, few, many or a class for expanded clones.

V gene: TRBV7-2
J gene: TRBJ1-4
D gene: TRBD1
clone size: .
CDR3 DNA: TGTGCCAGCAGCACCCGCCGGGACAGGATTAATGAAAAACTGTTTTTT
CDR3 protein: CASSTRRDRINEKLFF

V gene: TRBV27
J gene: TRBJ2-1
D gene: TRBD2
clone size: .
CDR3 DNA: TGTGCCAGCAGTTGGGCTAGCGGGGGTAATGAGCAGTTCTTC
CDR3 protein: CASSWASGGNEQFF

V gene: TRBV7-9
J gene: TRBJ2-2
D gene: .
clone size: .
CDR3 DNA: TGTGCCAGCAGCAGCCGCCCCGGGTGGGGCGGCGGGGAGCTGTTTTTT
CDR3 protein: CASSSRPGWGGGELFF

V gene: TRBV7-2
J gene: TRBJ2-5
D gene: TRBD2
clone size: many
CDR3 DNA: TGTGCCAGCAGCAAGGGACTAGCGAACCAAGAGACCCAGTACTTC
CDR3 protein: CASSKGLANQETQYF

V gene: TRBV27
J gene: TRBJ2-5
D gene: TRBD2
clone size: .
CDR3 DNA: TGTGCCAGCAGTCCGGGGACTAGCGGGGCAGGGACCCAGTACTTC
CDR3 protein: CASSPGTSGAGTQYF

V gene: TRBV12-3/TRBV12-4
J gene: TRBJ1-4
D gene: .
clone size: few
CDR3 DNA: TGTGCCAGCAGTCAACTTAATGAAAAACTGTTTTTT
CDR3 protein: CASSQLNEKLFF

V gene: TRBV20-1
J gene: TRBJ2-1
D gene: TRBD2
clone size: few
CDR3 DNA: TGCAGTGCTAGGGGTGAACTAGCGGGTAGGAGTGAGCAGTTCTTC
CDR3 protein: CSARGELAGRSEQFF

V gene: TRBV10-3
J gene: TRBJ1-6
D gene: TRBD1
clone size: few
CDR3 DNA: TGTGCCATCAGAGGGACAGGAAATTCACCCCTCCACTTT
CDR3 protein: CAIRGTGNSPLHF

V gene: TRBV18
J gene: TRBJ2-7
D gene: .
clone size: few
CDR3 DNA: TGTGCCAGCTCACCCGACAGACCCTCTCTCTACGAGCAGTACTTC
CDR3 protein: CASSPDRPSLYEQYF

V gene: TRBV11-2
J gene: TRBJ2-1
D gene: TRBD2
clone size: many
CDR3 DNA: TGTGCCAGCAGCTTATTGGGAGACAACCTCGGACTAGCGGGAGGTATCAATGAGCAGTTCTTC
CDR3 protein: CASSLLGDNLGLAGGINEQFF

V gene: TRBV12-3/TRBV12-4
J gene: TRBJ2-3
D gene: .
clone size: many
CDR3 DNA: TGTGCCAGCAGTTCAAATCTCTATAGGCCAGGCGGTCCTAGCACAGATACGCAGTATTTT
CDR3 protein: CASSSNLYRPGGPSTDTQYF

V gene: TRBV6-1
J gene: TRBJ2-2
D gene: TRBD2
clone size: .
CDR3 DNA: TGTGCCAGCAGTCTCATAGCGGGGGGGCTCACCGGGGAGCTGTTTTTT
CDR3 protein: CASSLIAGGLTGELFF

V gene: TRBV28
J gene: TRBJ2-1
D gene: .
clone size: .
CDR3 DNA: TGTGCCAGCAACAGGGAGGCGGGCAATGAGCAGTTCTTC
CDR3 protein: CASNREAGNEQFF

V gene: TRBV5-1
J gene: TRBJ2-2
D gene: TRBD2
clone size: few
CDR3 DNA: TGCGCCAGCAGCTTGGAGTCTAGCGGGAGATTAACCGGGGAGCTGTTTTTT
CDR3 protein: CASSLESSGRLTGELFF

V gene: TRBV29-1
J gene: TRBJ2-5
D gene: .
clone size: .
CDR3 DNA: TGCAGCGTTGAAGAAGGGAGCCAGACCCAGTACTTC
CDR3 protein: CSVEEGSQTQYF

V gene: TRBV5-5
J gene: TRBJ2-7
D gene: .
clone size: few
CDR3 DNA: TGTGCCAGCGGCAACCGTGGATACGAGCAGTACTTC
CDR3 protein: CASGNRGYEQYF

V gene: TRBV24-1
J gene: TRBJ2-7
D gene: .
clone size: few
CDR3 DNA: TGTGCCACCAGTGATTTGCGGGAGCAGTACTTC
CDR3 protein: CATSDLREQYF

V gene: TRBV5-1
J gene: TRBJ2-7
D gene: TRBD1
clone size: many
CDR3 DNA: TGCGCCAGCAGCCTATGGACAGGGGAAGACGAGCAGTACTTC
CDR3 protein: CASSLWTGEDEQYF

V gene: TRBV10-3
J gene: TRBJ1-6
D gene: .
clone size: .
CDR3 DNA: TGTGCCATCAGTGTGGGGCAGGGGAATTCACCCCTCCACTTT
CDR3 protein: CAISVGQGNSPLHF

V gene: TRBV27
J gene: TRBJ1-4
D gene: TRBD1
clone size: few
CDR3 DNA: TGTGCCAGCGGGAACAGGGGAACTAATGAAAAACTGTTTTTT
CDR3 protein: CASGNRGTNEKLFF

V gene: TRBV27
J gene: TRBJ2-5
D gene: TRBD2
clone size: few
CDR3 DNA: TGTGCCAGCAGTTTTGCGGGGGGAACAGAGACCCAGTACTTC
CDR3 protein: CASSFAGGTETQYF

V gene: TRBV12-3/TRBV12-4
J gene: TRBJ2-7
D gene: TRBD2
clone size: many
CDR3 DNA: TGTGCCAGCAGTTCGACTAGCGGGTGGAGCTCCTACGAGCAGTACTTC
CDR3 protein: CASSSTSGWSSYEQYF

V gene: TRBV30
J gene: TRBJ2-3
D gene: TRBD2
clone size: .
CDR3 DNA: TGTGCCGGACTAGCGGGGGGGAGAGATACGCAGTATTTT
CDR3 protein: CAGLAGGRDTQYF

V gene: TRBV7-9
J gene: TRBJ1-2
D gene: .
clone size: many
CDR3 DNA: TGTGCCAGCAGCTTAGAGTGGGCGGCTAACTATGGCTACACCTTC
CDR3 protein: CASSLEWAANYGYTF

V gene: TRBV29-1
J gene: TRBJ2-7
D gene: .
clone size: many
CDR3 DNA: TGCAGCGTTGAAGATCCCAGTTCCTACGAGCAGTACTTC
CDR3 protein: CSVEDPSSYEQYF

V gene: TRBV2
J gene: TRBJ2-7
D gene: .
clone size: few
CDR3 DNA: TGTGCCAGCAGGTTACAGGGACTCGACTCCTACGAGCAGTACTTC
CDR3 protein: CASRLQGLDSYEQYF

V gene: TRBV7-8
J gene: TRBJ1-1
D gene: .
clone size: many
CDR3 DNA: TGTGCCAGCAGCTTAGTAGGCATGAACACTGAAGCTTTCTTT
CDR3 protein: CASSLVGMNTEAFF

V gene: TRBV5-1
J gene: TRBJ2-7
D gene: .
clone size: .
CDR3 DNA: TGCGCCAGCAGCTGGGGGCCTAACGGGGACTCCTACGAGCAGTACTTC
CDR3 protein: CASSWGPNGDSYEQYF

V gene: TRBV19
J gene: TRBJ1-2
D gene: TRBD1
clone size: .
CDR3 DNA: TGTGCCAGTAGCCAGGACCGGGACAGGGGATTCAGCTACACCTTC
CDR3 protein: CASSQDRDRGFSYTF

V gene: TRBV15
J gene: TRBJ2-5
D gene: .
clone size: .
CDR3 DNA: TGTGCCACCAGCAGAGAATTTGGGCAGTTTCAAGAGACCCAGTACTTC
CDR3 protein: CATSREFGQFQETQYF

V gene: TRBV20-1
J gene: TRBJ1-2
D gene: .
clone size: many
CDR3 DNA: TGCAGCGTAGGGGGCTATGGCTACACCTTC
CDR3 protein: CSVGGYGYTF

V gene: TRBV18
J gene: TRBJ2-5
D gene: .
clone size: few
CDR3 DNA: TGTGCCAGCTCACCTAATCTAGGGCGGGAGACCCAGTACTTC
CDR3 protein: CASSPNLGRETQYF

V gene: TRBV12-3/TRBV12-4
J gene: TRBJ1-5
D gene: .
clone size: many
CDR3 DNA: TGTGCCAGCAACGAAAACGGAGGCAATCAGCCCCAGCATTTT
CDR3 protein: CASNENGGNQPQHF

V gene: TRBV21-1
J gene: TRBJ2-1
D gene: .
clone size: few
CDR3 DNA: TGTGCCAACGGGACTAGCGGGAGGATGCGAGGGGACTACAATGAGCAGTTCTTC
CDR3 protein: CANGTSGRMRGDYNEQFF

V gene: TRBV6-5
J gene: TRBJ1-1
D gene: .
clone size: few
CDR3 DNA: TGTGCCAGCAGTTACGCAGGGGATCGGACTGAAGCTTTCTTT
CDR3 protein: CASSYAGDRTEAFF

V gene: TRBV4-1
J gene: TRBJ2-2
D gene: TRBD1
clone size: .
CDR3 DNA: TGCGCCAGCAGCCAAGATCCTGGACAGGGCGTCGCGGGTCCTGGGGAGCTGTTTTTT
CDR3 protein: CASSQDPGQGVAGPGELFF

V gene: TRBV21-1
J gene: TRBJ2-2
D gene: .
clone size: .
CDR3 DNA: TGTGCCAGCAGCAAACTCAACCATTGTGGTGGCACCGGGGAGCTGTTTTTT
CDR3 protein: CASSKLNHCGGTGELFF

V gene: TRBV9
J gene: TRBJ2-3
D gene: .
clone size: few
CDR3 DNA: TGTGCCAGCAGCGTACAGGAACACTTTACAGATACGCAGTATTTT
CDR3 protein: CASSVQEHFTDTQYF

V gene: TRBV6-1
J gene: TRBJ2-7
D gene: TRBD2
clone size: few
CDR3 DNA: TGTGCCAGCAGTCGGAAATTAGGGACTAGCGGGAGCCCCTACGAGCAGTACTTC
CDR3 protein: CASSRKLGTSGSPYEQYF

V gene: TRBV4-3
J gene: TRBJ2-7
D gene: .
clone size: many
CDR3 DNA: TGCGCCAGCAGCCAAGACAGGGGAAGCTCCTACGAGCAGTACTTC
CDR3 protein: CASSQDRGSSYEQYF

V gene: TRBV14
J gene: TRBJ2-3
D gene: TRBD2
clone size: .
CDR3 DNA: TGTGCCAGCAGCCAGTATCGGACCGGGACTAACACAGATACGCAGTATTTT
CDR3 protein: CASSQYRTGTNTDTQYF

V gene: TRBV20-1
J gene: TRBJ2-3
D gene: .
clone size: .
CDR3 DNA: TGCAGTGCTAGAGTTATAAGCGGCACAGATACGCAGTATTTT
CDR3 protein: CSARVISGTDTQYF

V gene: TRBV28
J gene: TRBJ2-7
D gene: TRBD1
clone size: .
CDR3 DNA: TGTGCCAGCAGTACCGACAGGGTATCCTACGAGCAGTACTTC
CDR3 protein: CASSTDRVSYEQYF